This T cell receptor beta chain was obtained from a study of cytomegalovirus exposure and HLA in healthy donors. General study results and limits: Three of the chains that were CMV-associated were confirmed in vitro to be specific for CMV antigens. Subsequent analysis of the roughly 120 validation repertoires found a tendency for first-cohort TCR clusters to co-occur.

As regards this clone: Its antigen remains unidentified.

The assay was immunoSEQ multiplex PCR, and TCRdb's table has in-frame clones only and misses some. The sample has tens of thousands of clones; less than 95% are singletons. Sequencing was performed on PBMCs. This receptor was taken from a woman aged 18 to 35 in good health and CMV-seronegative.

CDR3 in amino acids: CASRWAPAERGPLHF. The CDR3 DNA reads as TGCGCCAGCAGATGGGCACCGGCTGAGCGAGGGCCCCTCCACTTT. The chain employs TRBV10-1 and TRBJ1-6; D not resolved. V was clipped by 6 bases and J by 13 bases, with 22 bases between them. CDR1 and CDR2 from the germline V gene are WNHNN and SYGVQD (reference sequence). The length of the CDR3 is 15 residues.